Below, 15 T cell receptor beta chains from the same sample are listed, as sequenced in a study of T cells in Graves' hyperthyroidism and ophthalmopathy (dated by TCRdb to about 2019). Library preparation employed multiplex PCR. Sequencing instrument: Illumina HiSeq 2000. The TCR beta CDR3 regions were amplified from RNA transcripts. For the first round of RT-PCR on the TCR CDR3, the HTBI primer set was used together with the Qiagen OneStep RT-PCR kit. TCRdb trimmed the raw reads at Q25, called clones with MiXCR and kept productive beta chains. Each CDR3 protein appears once, grouped with its most common genes and DNA. In this sample the table shows some 690,000 distinct CDR3 sequences, 17% of which occur a single time. The ten largest clones take up around 16% of the sample. The sequencing sample was made of blood. These receptors were collected from a man in his fifties or sixties with Graves' hyperthyroidism.

The V and J genes are TRBV29-1 and TRBJ2-2, with D perhaps matching TRBD2 (5 bases). Germline V gene data show CDR1 as SQVTM and CDR2 as ANQGSEA. The CDR3 length is 15 residues. V lost 6 bases to trimming and J lost 4 bases, with 18 bases between them. CDR3 loop: CSVARGASGTGELFF. In DNA, the CDR3 is TGCAGCGTGGCCCGGGGTGCGAGTGGCACCGGGGAGCTGTTTTTT.

This clonotype was counted many times. The genes are TRBV27 and TRBJ2-6; 8 bases agree with TRBD1. The V segment lost 4 bases and the J segment 0 bases; nucleotides outside the gene matches: 11. Per germline, CDR1 MNHEY and CDR2 SMNVEV (reference sequence). The CDR3 consists of 19 residues. This chain's CDR3 is CASSSGTGSTFSGANVLTF. In nucleotides, the CDR3 is TGTGCCAGCAGTTCCGGGACAGGTTCTACGTTCTCTGGGGCCAACGTCCTGACTTTC.

The CDR3 DNA reads as TGTGCCAGCAGCCCCCGTACTAGCGGGAGTCTGGGGAATGAGCAGTTCTTC. Translating gives CASSPRTSGSLGNEQFF. The chain couples TRBV11-3 to TRBJ2-1; 11 positions agree with TRBD2. The CDR3 contains 17 residues. V gave up 5 bases and J gave up 7 bases; unmatched junction bases: 13. CDR1 and CDR2 (germline): SGHNT, YENEEA.

This clonotype was observed at least ten times. The rearrangement links TRBV19 to TRBJ1-5, with D perhaps TRBD1 (6 bases). Deletions cut 1 base from V and 0 bases from J, with 16 bases between. This CDR3 is built from 18 residues. From germline, CDR1 is LNHDA and CDR2 SQIVND (reference sequence). The CDR3 is CASSIVVSRGTSNQPQHF. The CDR3 bases are TGTGCCAGTAGTATAGTCGTATCAAGGGGGACTAGCAATCAGCCCCAGCATTTT.

This clonotype came up many times. This chain connects TRBV28 to TRBJ1-2; D ambiguous. This CDR3 contains 17 residues. V dropped 2 bases and J dropped 4 bases, with 20 bases sitting between them. Per germline, CDR1 MDHEN and CDR2 SYDVKM. The CDR3 loop reads CASSLRAGDPGSYGYTF. Here the CDR3 DNA reads TGTGCCAGCAGTTTAAGGGCCGGGGATCCTGGGAGCTATGGCTACACCTTC.

This clonotype was observed many times. J is TRBJ1-1 and V is TRBV20-1; D ambiguous. This CDR3 spans 14 amino acids. Between the trimmed V and J ends, which lost 0 bases and 3 bases, there was a span of 11 bases. CDR1 is DFQATT and CDR2 is SNEGSKA in the germline V gene (reference sequence). This chain's CDR3 is CSAREDGQHTEAFF. In nucleotides, the CDR3 is TGCAGTGCTAGAGAGGACGGGCAACACACTGAAGCTTTCTTT.

Note on this clonotype: It may be a read error: a sequence one base away is much more abundant. The CDR3 region has the DNA TGTGCCAGCAGCCACAGTAGCGGCTCCACAGATACGCAGTATTTT. Protein: CASSHSSGSTDTQYF. The genes are TRBV14 and TRBJ2-3; tentative D call: TRBD2 (6 bases). V lost 3 bases and J 2 bases, leaving 12 bases between the germline ends. The CDR3 runs to 15 residues. The germline gives CDR1 SGHDN, CDR2 FVKESK.

The table lists this clonotype with many counts. The chain has TRBV20-1 and TRBJ1-2; no clear D gene. Trimming left V 7 bases short and J 4 bases short, with 13 bases between. The germline V gene has CDR1 DFQATT and CDR2 SNEGSKA (reference sequence). The CDR3 contains 12 residues. CDR3 sequence reads: CSESRKAYGYTF. The CDR3 DNA is TGCAGTGAGAGTCGAAAGGCCTATGGCTACACCTTC.

This clonotype was seen a handful of times. The J gene is TRBJ2-3, the V gene TRBV27, with D hard to call. V lost 5 bases, J lost 1 base, and 16 bases lay in between. Germline assignment: CDR1 MNHEY and CDR2 SMNVEV (reference sequence). The CDR3 has 16 residues. The CDR3 DNA is TGTGCCAGCAGTCCCATCTTGCCAGCTGGCACAGATACGCAGTATTTT. It specifies CASSPILPAGTDTQYF.

Details on this clonotype: A read error may be the cause here, since a much bigger clone is one base away. The chain links TRBV3-1 to TRBJ2-2; 11 bases map to TRBD2. Germline lookup yields CDR1 LGHDT and CDR2 YNNKEL (reference sequence). CDR3 size: 15 residues. V was clipped by 4 bases and J by 3 bases; unmatched bases: 1. CDR3 sequence: CASSPGLADTGELFF. DNA of the CDR3: TGTGCCAGCAGCCCGGGACTAGCGGACACCGGGGAGCTGTTTTTT.

The sample holds many counts of this clonotype. The CDR3 loop is CSARDREASSGNTIYF. CDR3 coding DNA: TGCAGTGCTAGAGATCGAGAGGCCTCCTCTGGAAACACCATATATTTT. The chain carries TRBV20-1 and TRBJ1-3; unclear D gene. Germline assignment: CDR1 DFQATT and CDR2 SNEGSKA (reference sequence). The V end was cut by 0 bases, the J end by 0 bases, with 12 bases between. There are 16 residues in the CDR3.

This clonotype has a handful of counts. Just one base apart from a much larger clone, this may be a read error. The V and J genes are TRBV12-3 or TRBV12-4 and TRBJ1-6; D call uncertain. The CDR3 totals 16 residues. This CDR3 reads CAGSSGGLGKNSPLHF. The CDR3 DNA is TGTGCCGGCAGCTCAGGAGGGTTAGGGAAGAATTCACCCCTCCACTTT.

This clonotype appeared a few times. The chain has TRBV19 and TRBJ2-7; 8 nucleotides agree with TRBD1. After removal of 3 bases from V and 2 bases from J, the junction contained 3 bases not matched to a gene. This CDR3 comprises 14 residues. Germline V gene data show CDR1 as LNHDA and CDR2 as SQIVND (reference sequence). In DNA, the CDR3 is TGTGCCAGTAGTATGGGACAGGAAACCTACGAGCAGTACTTC. It specifies CASSMGQETYEQYF.

This clonotype was counted ten times or more. V usage is TRBV19 and J usage is TRBJ1-1; D might be TRBD1 (5 bases). Trimming shortened V by 3 bases and J by 4 bases, and 9 bases separated the two germline ends. The CDR3 totals 13 residues. Looked up from germline, CDR1 is LNHDA and CDR2 is SQIVND (reference sequence). CDR3 coding DNA: TGTGCCAGTAGTATTCGGGGGGTCACTGAAGCTTTCTTT. Translated: CASSIRGVTEAFF.

This clonotype was found many times. The V gene is TRBV28, the J gene TRBJ1-2; perhaps TRBD1 as D (5 bases). The V and J ends lost 3 bases and 1 base respectively, with 12 bases between them. This CDR3 region has 15 residues. Per germline, CDR1 MDHEN and CDR2 SYDVKM. CDR3 in amino acids: CASSFGGEGNYGYTF. The CDR3 DNA reads as TGTGCCAGCAGTTTTGGGGGGGAGGGTAACTATGGCTACACCTTC.